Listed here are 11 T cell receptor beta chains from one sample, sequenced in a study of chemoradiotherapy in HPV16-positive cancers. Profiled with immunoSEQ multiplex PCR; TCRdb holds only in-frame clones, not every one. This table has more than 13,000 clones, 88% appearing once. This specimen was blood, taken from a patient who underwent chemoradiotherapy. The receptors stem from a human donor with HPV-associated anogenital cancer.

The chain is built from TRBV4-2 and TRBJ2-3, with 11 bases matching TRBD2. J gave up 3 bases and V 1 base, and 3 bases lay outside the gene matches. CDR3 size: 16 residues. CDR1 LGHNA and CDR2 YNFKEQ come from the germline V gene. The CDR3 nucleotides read TGTGCCAGCAGCCAAGCACTAGCGGGAGCAACAGATACGCAGTATTTT. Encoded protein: CASSQALAGATDTQYF.

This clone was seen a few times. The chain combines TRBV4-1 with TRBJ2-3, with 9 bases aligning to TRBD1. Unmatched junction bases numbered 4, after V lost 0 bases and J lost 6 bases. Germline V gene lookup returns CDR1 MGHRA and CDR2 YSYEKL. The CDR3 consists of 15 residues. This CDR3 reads CASSQEGTGSDTQYF. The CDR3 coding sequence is TGCGCCAGCAGCCAAGAAGGGACAGGGAGTGATACGCAGTATTTT.

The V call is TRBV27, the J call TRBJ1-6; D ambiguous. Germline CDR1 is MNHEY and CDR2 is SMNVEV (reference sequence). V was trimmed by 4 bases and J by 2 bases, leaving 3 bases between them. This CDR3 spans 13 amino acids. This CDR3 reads CASSSTYNSPLHF. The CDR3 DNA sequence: TGTGCCAGCAGTTCTACCTATAATTCACCCCTCCACTTT.

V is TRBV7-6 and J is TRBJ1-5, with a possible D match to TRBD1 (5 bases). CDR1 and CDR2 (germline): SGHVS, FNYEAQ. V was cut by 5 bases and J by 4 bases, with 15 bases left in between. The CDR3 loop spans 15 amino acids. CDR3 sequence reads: CASSPQGLGNQPQHF. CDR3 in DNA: TGTGCCAGCAGCCCCCAGGGACTGGGGAATCAGCCCCAGCATTTT.

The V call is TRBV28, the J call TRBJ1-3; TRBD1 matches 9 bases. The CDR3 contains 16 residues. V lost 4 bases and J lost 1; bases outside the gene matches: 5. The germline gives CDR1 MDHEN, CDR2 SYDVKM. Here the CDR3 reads CASSSLGTGSGNTIYF. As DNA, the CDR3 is TGTGCCAGCAGTTCCCTGGGGACAGGGTCTGGAAACACCATATATTTT.

Here the CDR3 reads CASSLIDRGLGFGSEAFF. DNA for the CDR3: TGTGCCAGCAGTTTGATCGACAGGGGGCTAGGGTTCGGATCCGAAGCTTTCTTT. The chain carries TRBV28 and TRBJ1-1; 10 nucleotides agree with TRBD1. The V segment lost 3 bases and the J segment 8 bases; nucleotides outside the gene matches: 18. The CDR3 covers 18 residues. The germline gives CDR1 MDHEN, CDR2 SYDVKM.

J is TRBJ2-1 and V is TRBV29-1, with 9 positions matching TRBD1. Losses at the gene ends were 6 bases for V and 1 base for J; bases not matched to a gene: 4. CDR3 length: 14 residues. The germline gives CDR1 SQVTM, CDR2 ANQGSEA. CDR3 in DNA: TGCAGCGTCCGGACAGGGGCGTCCTACAATGAGCAGTTCTTC. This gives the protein CSVRTGASYNEQFF.

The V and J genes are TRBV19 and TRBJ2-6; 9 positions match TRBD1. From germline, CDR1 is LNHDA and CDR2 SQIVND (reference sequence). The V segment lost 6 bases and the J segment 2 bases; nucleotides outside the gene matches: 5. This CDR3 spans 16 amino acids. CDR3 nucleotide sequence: TGTGCCAGTAGCCGACAGGGGGAAACTGGGGCCAACGTCCTGACTTTC. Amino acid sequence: CASSRQGETGANVLTF.

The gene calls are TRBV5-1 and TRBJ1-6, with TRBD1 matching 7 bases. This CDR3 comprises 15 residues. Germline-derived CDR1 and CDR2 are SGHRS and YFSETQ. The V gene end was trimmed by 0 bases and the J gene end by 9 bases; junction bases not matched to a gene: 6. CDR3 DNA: TGCGCCAGCAGCTTGGGAGGGGGCGCTAGTTCACCCCTCCACTTT. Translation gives CASSLGGGASSPLHF.

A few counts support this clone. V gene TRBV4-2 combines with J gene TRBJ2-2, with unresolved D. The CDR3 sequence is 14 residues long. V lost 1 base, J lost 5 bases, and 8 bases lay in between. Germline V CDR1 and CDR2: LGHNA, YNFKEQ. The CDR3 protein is CASSQAPRTGELFF. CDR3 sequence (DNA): TGTGCCAGCAGCCAAGCTCCGCGGACCGGGGAGCTGTTTTTT.

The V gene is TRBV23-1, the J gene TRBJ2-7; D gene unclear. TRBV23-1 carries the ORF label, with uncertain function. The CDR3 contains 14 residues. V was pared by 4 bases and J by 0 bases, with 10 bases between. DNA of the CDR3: TGCGCCAGCAGTCCCATATCCAGCTCCTACGAGCAGTACTTC. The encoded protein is CASSPISSSYEQYF.